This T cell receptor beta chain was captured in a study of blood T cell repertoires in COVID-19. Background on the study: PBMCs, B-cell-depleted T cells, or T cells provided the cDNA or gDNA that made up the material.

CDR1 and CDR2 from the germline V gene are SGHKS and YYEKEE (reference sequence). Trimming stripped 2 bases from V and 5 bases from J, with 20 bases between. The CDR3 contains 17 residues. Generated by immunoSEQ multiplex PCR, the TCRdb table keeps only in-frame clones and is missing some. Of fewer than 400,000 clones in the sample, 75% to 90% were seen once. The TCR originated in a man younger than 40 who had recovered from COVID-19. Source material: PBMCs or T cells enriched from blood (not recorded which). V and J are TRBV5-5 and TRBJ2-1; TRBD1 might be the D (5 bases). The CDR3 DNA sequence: TGTGCCAGCAGCTTCCCCACCAAAGGGGTGGGGCACAATGAGCAGTTCTTC. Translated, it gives CASSFPTKGVGHNEQFF.